This is a list of T cell receptor beta chains from one sample in a study of blood T cell repertoires in COVID-19. The protocol was immunoSEQ multiplex PCR, while the TCRdb copy is restricted to in-frame clones and leaves out a portion. The table shows 150,000 to 200,000 clones, with around 90% occurring only once. Sequencing was performed on peripheral blood. The receptors originated from a man aged 40-55 years with active or convalescent COVID-19. The CDR3 runs from the conserved cysteine through the conserved F or W. A D gene is named only where the DNA matches it firmly. Part of the rows lack a size; the others show once, few, many or a class for expanded clones.

>TRBJ2-4|once|TRBV2|NA
CASKGGRGVNIQYF
TGTGCCAGCAAAGGGGGTAGGGGCGTAAACATTCAGTACTTC
>TRBJ2-1|NA|TRBV6-1|NA
CASSDVRSGYNEQFF
TGTGCCAGCAGTGATGTGAGATCGGGATACAATGAGCAGTTCTTC
>TRBJ2-5|NA|TRBV20-1|NA
CSASPPSGAQETQYF
TGCAGTGCTAGTCCCCCTTCAGGGGCCCAAGAGACCCAGTACTTC
>TRBJ2-5|NA|TRBV6-5|TRBD1
CASAGTGGAETQYF
TGTGCCAGCGCCGGGACAGGGGGCGCAGAGACCCAGTACTTC
>TRBJ1-6|NA|TRBV6-6|TRBD1
CASSSFSGTGESPLHF
TGTGCCAGCAGTTCATTCTCCGGGACAGGGGAATCACCCCTCCACTTT
>TRBJ2-1|NA|TRBV4-1|TRBD2
CASSQLGGLAGPYNEQFF
TGCGCCAGCAGCCAGCTAGGTGGGCTAGCGGGGCCATACAATGAGCAGTTCTTC
>TRBJ2-2|NA|TRBV2|NA
CAGGTENTGELFF
TGTGCCGGGGGGACAGAGAACACCGGGGAGCTGTTTTTT
>TRBJ2-7|NA|TRBV18|NA
CASSQGQLYEQYF
TGTGCCAGCTCACAAGGACAGCTTTACGAGCAGTACTTC
>TRBJ2-1|NA|TRBV3-1/TRBV3-2|NA
CASSSTGNEQFF
TGTGCCAGCAGCTCCACAGGGAATGAGCAGTTCTTC
>TRBJ1-1|NA|TRBV6-6|TRBD1
CASSYSSSGGGTEAFF
TGTGCCAGCAGTTACTCCTCCTCAGGGGGCGGCACTGAAGCTTTCTTT
>TRBJ1-1|NA|TRBV27|NA
CASSLALDSQNTEAFF
TGTGCCAGCAGTTTAGCCCTGGACAGCCAGAACACTGAAGCTTTCTTT
>TRBJ1-1|NA|TRBV7-9|NA
CASSAYIRRGNTEAFF
TGTGCCAGCAGCGCCTATATCCGGAGGGGGAACACTGAAGCTTTCTTT
>TRBJ2-3|NA|TRBV19|TRBD1
CASSSGQGSTDTQYF
TGTGCCAGTAGCTCAGGACAGGGGAGCACAGATACGCAGTATTTT
>TRBJ2-5|NA|TRBV5-4|TRBD1
CASRSGQGSRETQYF
TGTGCCAGCAGAAGCGGACAGGGTAGTAGGGAGACCCAGTACTTC
>TRBJ2-1|NA|TRBV10-2|TRBD1
CASLGVIEQGVQFF
TGCGCCAGCTTAGGGGTCATCGAGCAGGGGGTGCAGTTCTTC
>TRBJ2-1|NA|TRBV4-3|NA
CASSQDRQRYNEQFF
TGCGCCAGCAGCCAAGATCGTCAGAGGTACAATGAGCAGTTCTTC
>TRBJ1-2|NA|TRBV5-4|TRBD1
CASIDLQGANGYTF
TGTGCCAGCATCGATCTACAGGGGGCGAATGGCTACACCTTC
>TRBJ2-7|NA|TRBV3-1/TRBV3-2|NA
CASSQGGGTSYEQYF
TGTGCCAGCAGCCAGGGTGGCGGGACCTCCTACGAGCAGTACTTC
>TRBJ2-7|NA|TRBV29-1|NA
CSAGQSSYEQYF
TGCAGCGCTGGACAGAGCTCCTACGAGCAGTACTTC
>TRBJ1-3|NA|TRBV5-1|TRBD1
CASSSTGDLAGNTIYF
TGCGCCAGCAGCTCCACAGGGGACTTAGCTGGAAACACCATATATTTT
>TRBJ1-2|NA|TRBV2|NA
CASREVLLGYTF
TGTGCCAGCCGGGAGGTCCTGCTGGGCTACACCTTC
>TRBJ2-7|NA|TRBV2|TRBD2
CASSESGRSIHEQYF
TGTGCCAGCAGCGAAAGCGGGAGAAGTATCCACGAGCAGTACTTC
>TRBJ1-2|NA|TRBV5-4|NA
CASSLGQNYGYTF
TGTGCCAGCAGCTTGGGTCAGAACTATGGCTACACCTTC
>TRBJ1-1|NA|TRBV6-5|NA
CASSYSPPGTEAFF
TGTGCCAGCAGCTACTCTCCCCCAGGGACTGAAGCTTTCTTT
>TRBJ1-4|NA|TRBV27|TRBD1
CASSHRQGREKLFF
TGTGCCAGCAGTCACCGACAGGGCCGTGAAAAACTGTTTTTT
>TRBJ1-4|NA|TRBV2|TRBD1
CASSEGGQGNEKLFF
TGTGCCAGCAGTGAAGGGGGACAGGGTAATGAAAAACTGTTTTTT
>TRBJ2-2|NA|TRBV3-1/TRBV3-2|NA
CASSPLGGAGTGELFF
TGTGCCAGCAGCCCCCTAGGCGGGGCCGGAACCGGGGAGCTGTTTTTT
>TRBJ1-2|NA|TRBV28|TRBD1
CASSGTGGRGYGYTF
TGTGCCAGCAGCGGGACAGGGGGTCGGGGCTATGGCTACACCTTC
>TRBJ1-3|NA|TRBV9|NA
CASSVESSGNTIYF
TGTGCCAGCAGCGTAGAGAGCTCTGGAAACACCATATATTTT
>TRBJ2-3|NA|TRBV7-3|NA
CASSLMGSTDTQYF
TGTGCCAGCAGCTTAATGGGCAGCACAGATACGCAGTATTTT
>TRBJ1-1|NA|TRBV19|NA
CASSIDVSGSEAFF
TGTGCCAGTAGTATAGATGTATCCGGGTCTGAAGCTTTCTTT
>TRBJ1-6|once|TRBV15|NA
CATSRDPQGQGSPLHF
TGTGCCACCAGCAGAGATCCCCAGGGGCAAGGTTCACCCCTCCACTTT
>TRBJ2-7|NA|TRBV7-8|NA
CASSKTDPEQYF
TGTGCCAGCAGTAAGACAGACCCCGAGCAGTACTTC
>TRBJ1-4|NA|TRBV6-5|TRBD1
CASKLTQGAREKLFF
TGTGCCAGCAAACTAACACAGGGGGCGAGGGAAAAACTGTTTTTT
>TRBJ2-2|NA|TRBV5-1|TRBD1
CASRSSGQGVWNTGELFF
TGCGCCAGCAGGAGTTCGGGACAGGGGGTTTGGAACACCGGGGAGCTGTTTTTT
>TRBJ1-6|NA|TRBV19|TRBD1
CASSTDRGSPLHF
TGTGCCAGTAGTACCGACAGGGGTTCACCCCTCCACTTT
>TRBJ2-2|NA|TRBV7-2|TRBD2
CASKLGLSNTGELFF
TGTGCCAGTAAACTGGGACTAAGTAACACCGGGGAGCTGTTTTTT
>TRBJ2-1|NA|TRBV24-1|TRBD1
CATSKPGQGTPQEQFF
TGTGCCACCAGCAAACCGGGACAGGGGACACCCCAGGAGCAGTTCTTC
>TRBJ1-2|NA|TRBV25-1|NA
CASSESDRSNSGYTF
TGTGCCAGCAGTGAATCTGACAGATCGAACTCAGGCTACACCTTC
>TRBJ2-7|NA|TRBV5-1|TRBD2
CASSLGLAGASYEQYF
TGCGCCAGCAGCTTGGGACTAGCGGGGGCCTCCTACGAGCAGTACTTC
>TRBJ2-1|NA|TRBV3-1/TRBV3-2|NA
CASSQGGPSTPPYNEQFF
TGTGCCAGCAGCCAAGGGGGGCCTAGCACCCCCCCTTACAATGAGCAGTTCTTC
>TRBJ1-5|NA|TRBV10-1|NA
CASSEEIRRRTNYSNQPQHF
TGCGCCAGCAGTGAGGAGATTCGGAGACGAACGAATTATAGCAATCAGCCCCAGCATTTT
>TRBJ1-1|few|TRBV19|NA
CASTISTGTEAFF
TGTGCCAGTACCATTTCAACAGGGACTGAAGCTTTCTTT
>TRBJ1-5|NA|TRBV6-5|NA
CASRRQFNQPQHF
TGTGCCAGCAGGAGACAGTTCAATCAGCCCCAGCATTTT
>TRBJ2-3|NA|TRBV24-1|TRBD1
CATSENRGWSTDTQYF
TGTGCCACCAGTGAAAACAGGGGCTGGAGCACAGATACGCAGTATTTT
>TRBJ1-4|NA|TRBV9|TRBD1
CASSVSLDRGDEKLFF
TGTGCCAGCAGCGTATCCCTAGACAGGGGCGATGAAAAACTGTTTTTT
>TRBJ2-1|NA|TRBV2|TRBD1
CASSHTGQGEDNEQFF
TGTGCCAGCAGTCACACTGGACAGGGTGAGGACAATGAGCAGTTCTTC
>TRBJ1-5|NA|TRBV19|TRBD1
CASSIQDRGQPQHF
TGTGCCAGTAGTATACAGGACAGGGGACAGCCCCAGCATTTT
>TRBJ1-3|NA|TRBV9|TRBD1
CASSSTGGSGNTIYF
TGTGCCAGCAGCTCGACAGGGGGCTCTGGAAACACCATATATTTT